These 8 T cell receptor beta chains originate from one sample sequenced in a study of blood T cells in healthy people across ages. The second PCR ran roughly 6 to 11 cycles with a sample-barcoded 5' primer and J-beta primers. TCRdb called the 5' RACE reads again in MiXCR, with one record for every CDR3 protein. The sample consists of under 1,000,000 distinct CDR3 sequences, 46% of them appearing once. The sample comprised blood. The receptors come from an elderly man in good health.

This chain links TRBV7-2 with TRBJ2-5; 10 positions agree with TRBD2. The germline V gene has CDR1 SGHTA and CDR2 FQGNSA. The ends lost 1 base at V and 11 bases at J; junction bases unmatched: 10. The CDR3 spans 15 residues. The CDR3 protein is CASSLVSSGSTEQYF. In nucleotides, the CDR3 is TGTGCCAGCAGCTTAGTCTCTAGCGGGAGTACTGAGCAGTACTTC.

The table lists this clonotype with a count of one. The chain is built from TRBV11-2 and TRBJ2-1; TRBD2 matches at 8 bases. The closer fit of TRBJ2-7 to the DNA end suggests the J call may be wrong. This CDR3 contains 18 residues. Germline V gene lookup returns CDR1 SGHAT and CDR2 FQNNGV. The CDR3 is CASSLVAVSSGNWNEQYF. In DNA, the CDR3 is TGTGCCAGCAGCTTAGTTGCAGTAAGTAGCGGGAATTGGAATGAGCAGTACTTC.

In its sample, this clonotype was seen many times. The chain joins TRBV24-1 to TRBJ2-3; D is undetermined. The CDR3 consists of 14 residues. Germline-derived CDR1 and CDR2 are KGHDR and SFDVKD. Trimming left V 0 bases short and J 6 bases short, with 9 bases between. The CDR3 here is CATSDLRVSDTQYF. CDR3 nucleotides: TGTGCCACCAGTGATTTGAGGGTCTCCGATACGCAGTATTTT.

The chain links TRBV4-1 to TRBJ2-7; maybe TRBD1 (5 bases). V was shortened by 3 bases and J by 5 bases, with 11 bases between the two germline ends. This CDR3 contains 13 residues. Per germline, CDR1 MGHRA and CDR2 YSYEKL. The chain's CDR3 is CASSQWGLNEQYF. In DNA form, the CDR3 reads TGCGCCAGCAGCCAGTGGGGCTTGAACGAGCAGTACTTC.

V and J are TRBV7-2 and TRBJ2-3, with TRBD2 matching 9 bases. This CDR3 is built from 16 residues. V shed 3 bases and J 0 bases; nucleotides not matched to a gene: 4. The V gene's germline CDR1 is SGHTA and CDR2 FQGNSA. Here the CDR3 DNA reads TGTGCCAGCAGCTTCGCGGGGGGGCGTAGCACAGATACGCAGTATTTT. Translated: CASSFAGGRSTDTQYF.

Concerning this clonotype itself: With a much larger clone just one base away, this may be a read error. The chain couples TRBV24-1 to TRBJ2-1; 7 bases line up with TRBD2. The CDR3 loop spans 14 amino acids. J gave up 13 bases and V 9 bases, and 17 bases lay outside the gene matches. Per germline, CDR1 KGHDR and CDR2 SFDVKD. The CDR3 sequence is CATQSWGGLETQFF. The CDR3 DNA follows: TGTGCCACCCAATCTTGGGGGGGGTTAGAGACCCAGTTCTTC.

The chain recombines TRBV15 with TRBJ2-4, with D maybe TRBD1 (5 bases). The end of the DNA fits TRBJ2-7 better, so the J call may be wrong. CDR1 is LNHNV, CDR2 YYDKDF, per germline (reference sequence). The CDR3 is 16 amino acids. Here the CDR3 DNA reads TGTGCCACCAGCAGAGATGAAGGGGCCCCCCTCTACGAGCAGTACTTC. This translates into CATSRDEGAPLYEQYF.

The DNA for the CDR3 is TGTGCCATCACCGAGGGACTAGCGGGAGAGGGGGAGACCCAGTACTTC. Protein sequence: CAITEGLAGEGETQYF. The chain carries TRBV10-3 and TRBJ2-5, with TRBD2 identical over 14 bases. The CDR3 totals 16 residues. J was trimmed by 5 bases and V by 7 bases; bases with no gene match: 9. Germline V gene data show CDR1 as ENHRY and CDR2 as SYGVKD.